This passage covers 30 T cell receptor beta chains from one sample sequenced in a study of cytomegalovirus exposure and HLA in healthy donors. The PCR was carried out with 60 Vbeta primers and 13 Jbeta primers. Profiling relied on immunoSEQ multiplex PCR, and the TCRdb table lists in-frame clones only, not all of them. Among about 140,000 clones, around 76% were seen once, and the ten largest hold about 2.5%. The sequencing sample was made of PBMCs. All receptors come from a male donor in good health and CMV-seronegative.

The chain employs TRBV9 and TRBJ2-7; 13 bases match TRBD2. There are 15 residues in the CDR3. In germline, CDR1 is SGDLS, CDR2 YYNGEE. The V gene end was trimmed by 2 bases and the J gene end by 4 bases; junction bases not matched to a gene: 3. DNA for the CDR3: TGTGCCAGCAGCGTCGGGACTAGCGGGGTATACGAGCAGTACTTC. Amino acids: CASSVGTSGVYEQYF. Complete variable domain (other parts from reference TRBV9 and TRBJ2-7): DSGVTQTPKHLITATGQRVTLRCSPRSGDLSVYWYQQSLDQGLQFLIQYYNGEERAKGNILERFSAQQFPDLHSELNLSSLELGDSALYFCASSVGTSGVYEQYFGPGTRLTVT.

This clone was counted a single time. The rearrangement joins TRBV5-1 to TRBJ1-2; TRBD1 aligns across 8 bases. Germline V gene data show CDR1 as SGHRS and CDR2 as YFSETQ. This CDR3 spans 14 amino acids. After removal of 2 bases from V and 8 bases from J, the junction contained 8 bases not matched to a gene. In nucleotides, the CDR3 is TGCGCCAGCAGCTTTCTTCAGGGGGCGCGGGGCTACACCTTC. Translation: CASSFLQGARGYTF.

This clone was observed a handful of times. The rearrangement joins TRBV7-6 to TRBJ2-7, with 8 positions matching TRBD2. This CDR3 region has 14 residues. V dropped 5 bases and J dropped 3; count of bases not matched to a gene: 6. Looked up from germline, CDR1 is SGHVS and CDR2 is FNYEAQ. The CDR3 sequence is CASSTGAGGYEQYF. The CDR3 region has the DNA TGTGCCAGCAGCACGGGCGCGGGAGGCTACGAGCAGTACTTC.

V and J are TRBV5-5 and TRBJ1-1, with D possibly matching TRBD1 (5 bases). Trimming took off 4 bases at V and 3 bases at J, with 10 bases between the two ends. There are 13 residues in the CDR3. Germline-derived CDR1 and CDR2 are SGHKS and YYEKEE (reference sequence). The CDR3 nucleotides are TGTGCCAGCAGCCGGGCGGGGGACACTGAAGCTTTCTTT. It encodes CASSRAGDTEAFF.

The gene calls are TRBV7-8 and TRBJ1-2; no definite D call. The germline V gene encodes CDR1 SGHVS and CDR2 FQNEAQ. This CDR3 is 16 amino acids long. V lost 5 bases to trimming and J lost 3 bases, with 19 bases between them. CDR3 DNA: TGTGCCAGCAGCAAAGCGGACCGCCAGGAACACTATGGCTACACCTTC. It is translated as CASSKADRQEHYGYTF.

V and J are TRBV5-1 and TRBJ2-1, with a possible D match to TRBD2 (5 bases). Germline CDR1 SGHRS, CDR2 YFSETQ. This CDR3 has 18 residues. With 0 bases removed from V and 2 bases from J, the gap between germline ends came to 18 bases. CDR3 in DNA: TGCGCCAGCAGCTTGGCGCGGGCCACAAGACAAACCTACAATGAGCAGTTCTTC. Its translation is CASSLARATRQTYNEQFF. Variable domain in full (rest from reference TRBV5-1 and TRBJ2-1): KAGVTQTPRYLIKTRGQQVTLSCSPISGHRSVSWYQQTPGQGLQFLFEYFSETQRNKGNFPGRFSGRQFSNSRSEMNVSTLELGDSALYLCASSLARATRQTYNEQFFGPGTRLTVL.

The CDR3 sequence is CASSLQGPYEQYF. The DNA for the CDR3 is TGTGCCAGCAGTTTACAGGGGCCCTACGAGCAGTACTTC. The V and J genes are TRBV27 and TRBJ2-7; D perhaps matches TRBD1 (6 bases). The germline gives CDR1 MNHEY, CDR2 SMNVEV (reference sequence). The CDR3 covers 13 residues. Between the trimmed V and J ends, which lost 2 bases and 2 bases, there was a span of 7 bases.

This clone was recorded once. V and J are TRBV30 and TRBJ2-5; 7 bases agree with TRBD2. Germline CDR1 is GTSNPN and CDR2 is SVGIG (reference sequence). The CDR3 runs to 14 residues. Trimming took 6 bases from V and 2 from J; bases not matched to a gene: 9. The CDR3 reads CACSPGLTQETQYF. As DNA, the CDR3 is TGTGCCTGTTCCCCGGGACTAACACAAGAGACCCAGTACTTC.

This clone has only a few counts. This chain links TRBV7-3 with TRBJ2-7; 9 positions match TRBD2. Trimming cost V 5 bases and J 6 bases; bases outside gene matches: 11. In germline, CDR1 is SGHTA, CDR2 FQGTGA. CDR3 length: 15 amino acids. In DNA form, the CDR3 reads TGTGCCAGCAGCCCCACCGGGACTAGCAGAGCCGAGCAGTACTTC. This codes for CASSPTGTSRAEQYF.

Comment on this clone: One end of the junction is discordant with germline, which a read error may explain. The chain has TRBV2 and TRBJ2-5, with 7 positions matching TRBD2. The CDR3 is made up of 15 amino acids. Germline lookup yields CDR1 SNHLY and CDR2 FYNNEI. This CDR3 is CPSRAGGSYQETQYF. The DNA of the CDR3 is TGTCCCAGCAGGGCCGGGGGGTCGTACCAAGAGACCCAGTACTTC.

This clone was counted a few times. The J gene is TRBJ1-1, the V gene TRBV5-1; D may be TRBD1 (5 bases). The V gene's germline CDR1 is SGHRS and CDR2 YFSETQ. V lost 2 bases to trimming and J lost 2 bases, with 16 bases between them. This CDR3 has 16 residues. The CDR3: CASSFGHSLANTEAFF. CDR3 in DNA: TGCGCCAGCAGCTTCGGACATAGCCTGGCCAACACTGAAGCTTTCTTT.

The gene calls are TRBV14 and TRBJ2-7; 9 bases are a match to TRBD1. CDR3 length: 15 amino acids. Germline values: CDR1 SGHDN, CDR2 FVKESK. With 3 bases clipped from V and 3 bases from J, the junction kept 6 bases outside the gene matches. In DNA, the CDR3 is TGTGCCAGCAGCCAGTCACAGGGGGCGAGCTACGAGCAGTACTTC. Its translation: CASSQSQGASYEQYF.

The genes are TRBV18 and TRBJ2-7; 8 bases are shared with TRBD2. V lost 2 bases to trimming and J lost 5 bases; unmatched junction nucleotides: 14. The CDR3 extends over 17 amino acids. CDR1 is KGHSH and CDR2 is LQKENI in the germline V gene. This CDR3 is CASSPSGLEPIPDEQYF. CDR3 bases: TGTGCCAGCTCACCATCGGGACTAGAACCAATCCCCGACGAGCAGTACTTC.

This chain joins TRBV4-3 and TRBJ2-7; D might be TRBD2 (6 bases). Trimming took off 0 bases at V and 3 bases at J, with 12 bases between the two ends. CDR1 is LGHNA and CDR2 is YSLEER in the germline V gene. The CDR3 sequence is 15 residues long. The chain's CDR3 is CASSQELGTGYEQYF. The CDR3 DNA is TGCGCCAGCAGCCAAGAGTTGGGGACTGGCTACGAGCAGTACTTC.

This CDR3 is CASSYANYQETQYF. The CDR3 DNA follows: TGTGCCAGCAGTTACGCGAATTACCAAGAGACCCAGTACTTC. The chain uses TRBV6-5 and TRBJ2-5; D gene unclear. V was trimmed by 2 bases and J by 0 bases, leaving 7 bases between them. The germline V gene encodes CDR1 MNHEY and CDR2 SVGAGI. The CDR3 is made up of 14 amino acids.

The genes are TRBV5-1 and TRBJ2-7, with TRBD2 matching over 10 bases. Germline CDR1 and CDR2: SGHRS and YFSETQ. This CDR3 contains 15 residues. V was pared by 0 bases and J by 6 bases, with 6 bases of the junction left unmatched. This chain's CDR3 is CASSLVGASGSEQYF. CDR3 nucleotides: TGCGCCAGCAGCTTGGTCGGGGCTAGCGGGAGCGAGCAGTACTTC. The variable domain in full, with the rest retrieved from reference TRBV5-1 and TRBJ2-7, is KAGVTQTPRYLIKTRGQQVTLSCSPISGHRSVSWYQQTPGQGLQFLFEYFSETQRNKGNFPGRFSGRQFSNSRSEMNVSTLELGDSALYLCASSLVGASGSEQYFGPGTRLTVT.

About this clone itself: This sample also contains other DNA sequences that code for the same CDR3. The chain joins TRBV5-1 to TRBJ1-1; TRBD1 might be the D (5 bases). V lost 0 bases to trimming and J lost 1 base, with 10 bases between them. The CDR3 sequence is 15 residues long. From germline, CDR1 is SGHRS and CDR2 YFSETQ. CDR3 residues: CASSLVGAPNTEAFF. The CDR3 DNA is TGCGCCAGCAGCTTGGTTGGGGCCCCGAACACTGAAGCTTTCTTT.

The V gene is TRBV10-3, the J gene TRBJ2-7, with TRBD1 matching over 7 bases. The CDR3 loop spans 15 amino acids. Germline V gene lookup returns CDR1 ENHRY and CDR2 SYGVKD. The J segment lost 0 bases and the V segment lost 7 bases, leaving 9 bases of the junction unmatched. In DNA, the CDR3 is TGTGCCATCAAGCTACAGGGGAGCGGCTCCTACGAGCAGTACTTC. This codes for CAIKLQGSGSYEQYF.

V and J are TRBV30 and TRBJ1-1, with unresolved D. The CDR3 loop spans 12 amino acids. Germline CDR1 reads GTSNPN; CDR2 reads SVGIG (reference sequence). Trimming shortened V by 2 bases and J by 3 bases, and 7 bases separated the two germline ends. The CDR3 region has the DNA TGTGCCTGGAGTAGGGAGGACACTGAAGCTTTCTTT. This translates into CAWSREDTEAFF.

This sequence joins TRBV27 and TRBJ1-1; D possibly corresponds to TRBD1 (6 bases). V gave up 3 bases and J gave up 1 base, with 9 bases separating them. The CDR3 runs to 14 residues. CDR1 MNHEY and CDR2 SMNVEV come from the germline V gene (reference sequence). Written as DNA, the CDR3 is TGTGCCAGCAGTTTGGGCAGGGGGAACACTGAAGCTTTCTTT. Translating gives CASSLGRGNTEAFF.

The rearrangement uses TRBV23-1 and TRBJ1-1; tentatively, D is TRBD1 (6 bases). TRBV23-1 falls under the ORF class, with uncertain function. CDR3 length: 20 amino acids. Trimming left V 0 bases short and J 0 bases short, with 23 bases between. The CDR3 protein is CASSQSEAYTGPVLNTEAFF. The CDR3 DNA sequence: TGCGCCAGCAGTCAATCGGAGGCGTACACAGGGCCCGTACTGAACACTGAAGCTTTCTTT.

V gene TRBV5-1 combines with J gene TRBJ1-5; TRBD1 aligns across 11 bases. Germline-derived CDR1 and CDR2 are SGHRS and YFSETQ. The CDR3 extends over 17 amino acids. J lost 1 base, V lost 4 bases, and 7 bases had no gene match. This CDR3 reads CASSPGQGAWSNQPQHF. CDR3 sequence (DNA): TGCGCCAGCAGCCCAGGACAGGGGGCCTGGAGCAATCAGCCCCAGCATTTT.

The CDR3 DNA reads as TGTGCTAGTGGTCGTGGAGGGAGTGAAGGCTACACCTTC. Translated: CASGRGGSEGYTF. This chain uses TRBV12-5 with TRBJ1-2; unclear D gene. The CDR3 is made up of 13 amino acids. CDR1 is LGHNT, CDR2 FRNRAP, per germline. Trimming took off 5 bases at V and 8 bases at J, with 15 bases between the two ends.

Regarding this clone: Additional DNA sequences in this sample encode the identical CDR3. As DNA, the CDR3 is TGTGCCAGCAGCCAAGGGGGGGAGGCCCAGCCCCAGCATTTT. It encodes CASSQGGEAQPQHF. The chain couples TRBV4-2 to TRBJ1-5, with D perhaps TRBD1 (5 bases). V lost 1 base, J lost 7 bases, and 11 bases lay in between. CDR3 length: 14 residues. In germline, CDR1 is LGHNA, CDR2 YNFKEQ.

This sequence joins TRBV5-1 and TRBJ1-1; unclear D gene. Looked up from germline, CDR1 is SGHRS and CDR2 is YFSETQ. The CDR3 covers 14 residues. Trimming stripped 8 bases from V and 5 bases from J, with 19 bases between. The CDR3 here is CASFLGGLRTEAFF. In nucleotides, the CDR3 is TGCGCCAGTTTTCTAGGCGGATTGAGGACTGAAGCTTTCTTT.

The chain links TRBV6-1 to TRBJ2-7, with D perhaps TRBD1 (6 bases). The length of the CDR3 is 14 residues. CDR1 is MNHNS, CDR2 SASEGT, per germline. V lost 0 bases and J 2 bases, leaving 8 bases between the germline ends. CDR3 coding DNA: TGTGCCAGCAGTGAAGCTACAGGGACCTACGAGCAGTACTTC. It is translated as CASSEATGTYEQYF.

The J gene is TRBJ1-2, the V gene TRBV18; 12 bases fit TRBD1. Trimming took 5 bases from V and 0 from J; bases not matched to a gene: 7. Germline V lookup: CDR1 KGHSH, CDR2 LQKENI. The CDR3 sequence is 17 residues long. CDR3 DNA sequence: TGTGCCAGCTCATCTGGGACAGGGGGCCGCTCTAACTATGGCTACACCTTC. Protein sequence: CASSSGTGGRSNYGYTF.

CDR3 in amino acids: CASSFGGGGNNEQFF. In nucleotides, the CDR3 is TGTGCCAGCAGCTTCGGGGGGGGAGGGAACAATGAGCAGTTCTTC. This rearrangement joins TRBV5-4 to TRBJ2-1, with TRBD2 identical over 8 bases. In germline, CDR1 is SGHNT, CDR2 YYREEE (reference sequence). With V trimmed by 2 bases and J by 5 bases, 6 bases remained unmatched. This CDR3 is 15 amino acids long.

V is TRBV7-9 and J is TRBJ1-5; 7 bases line up with TRBD1. J gave up 2 bases and V 3 bases, and 1 base lay outside the gene matches. Germline CDR1 and CDR2: SEHNR and FQNEAQ (reference sequence). The CDR3 covers 14 residues. The DNA of the CDR3 is TGTGCCAGCAGCTTTGGACAGGGCAATCAGCCCCAGCATTTT. It codes for CASSFGQGNQPQHF.

The CDR3 DNA is TGTGCCAGCAGCCCACTAGGGGGCGTTGACACTGAAGCTTTCTTT. It is translated as CASSPLGGVDTEAFF. The V and J genes are TRBV7-3 and TRBJ1-1; 7 nucleotides line up with TRBD1. V lost 5 bases to trimming and J lost 3 bases; unmatched junction nucleotides: 9. The CDR3 extends over 15 amino acids. Looked up from germline, CDR1 is SGHTA and CDR2 is FQGTGA.